This TCR beta chain stems from a study of CD8 T cells in Susac syndrome. Study-level results: In its TCR sequencing and HLA analysis, the study acknowledged that the number of individuals was relatively small.

RNA totalling roughly 0.45 to 1 ug underwent reverse transcription with random hexamers. Amplification of TCR beta CDR3 was carried out by immunoSEQ multiplex PCR, which covered 54 Vbeta and 13 Jbeta segments. MiXCR was run by TCRdb on the immunoSEQ multiplex PCR reads, yielding one entry per CDR3 protein. The sample records hundreds of thousands of distinct CDR3 sequences, 85% to 95% being singletons. A remark on this clonotype: The antigen remains unidentified.

This clonotype was obtained from a human donor with multiple sclerosis. Sequencing was performed on CD4+ T cells from PBMCs.

The DNA of the CDR3 is TGTGCCAGCAGTCGATCAGGGTCCGAGACCCAGTACTTC. It specifies CASSRSGSETQYF. This chain joins TRBV12-3 or TRBV12-4 and TRBJ2-5, with D possibly TRBD1 on 5 matching bases. V was trimmed by 5 bases and J by 5 bases, leaving 12 bases between them. This CDR3 spans 13 amino acids.